This T cell receptor (beta chain) was identified during a study of shared clonotypes between healthy human individuals (dated by TCRdb to about 2020). Notes on the research overall: The cohort included three men and two women between 18 and 49 years of age. Libraries were prepared and TCR repertoires were sequenced by different laboratories using diverse techniques, in order to increase sequencing depth and limit assay-specific biases. To estimate repertoire size and how much clonotype sharing occurs between individuals, the study deeply sequenced the blood TCR repertoires of 5 or 6 healthy adults. For each donor, CD4 naive and CD4 memory were each given three plates, CD8 naive was given two plates, and CD8 memory was given one plate. Leukapheresis yielded between about 0.85 and 10 billion PBMCs per donor.

Details on this clone: Its binding antigen is unknown. Base qualities are not provided; no much larger clone lies one nucleotide away.

Using the deep immunoSEQ assay, multiplex PCR amplified TCR CDR3 regions from genomic DNA. Genomic DNA extracted from each cell subset was distributed evenly over all wells of several immunoSEQ 96-well plates, and each plate served as one replicate. For sorted subsets, each replicate PCR was loaded with approximately 200 ng genomic DNA, equivalent to 25,000 to 35,000 T cell genomes. Purified libraries were measured with a Qubit 3.0 fluorometer, size-checked on a Bioanalyzer 2100, and measured again with the KAPA Library Quantification kit. Every immunoSEQ 96-well plate was sequenced on a separate single-read 150-cycle Illumina NextSeq 550 flow cell. In the paper's pipeline: Because only junctional sequences without quality scores were contained in the immunoSEQ output, filtering matching that applied to full-length reads could not be performed. To assign V/J genes and CDR3, sequences were annotated against IMGT germline references using PyIR, a Python wrapper for IgBLAST v1.9. Any read was removed if the V/J assignment was weak (E-value above 1e-6), the CDR3 was missing, or the read contained stop codons, out-of-frame junctions, or ambiguous translated residues. V3J clonotypes were defined as sequences sharing the same inferred V gene, J gene, and CDR3 amino acid sequence. The percentage overlap between two repertoires was calculated by dividing the number of shared unique clonotypes by the size of the smaller repertoire. Repertoire richness was assessed with RTK rarefaction, the Chao1 estimator, and Recon v2.1 estimates of unobserved clonotypes. Generation probabilities for all TCRbeta clonotypes obtained by the gDNA method from a handful of donors were computed using OLGA. Not all clones reach the TCRdb copy of this immuneACCESS table, which keeps in-frame sequences only. Checked studies attribute under half of the gap to unresolved V genes and leave the rest unexplained. That table supplies the V and J calls and clone size; D and trimming were determined from the DNA. The sample includes 1.5 million to 2.5 million clones, with about 95% observed a single time. Under 1.5% of the sample is held by the ten biggest clonotypes.

CD8 naive samples were obtained by positive selection for CCR7 among CD45RO-negative cells, yielding a CD45RA+CCR7+ population from which TemRA cells were excluded. Healthy HIV-negative adults with no recently reported acute infections or vaccinations were included as donors. All donors were Caucasian adults living in Nashville, Tennessee, USA. Blood was obtained by leukapheresis, after which PBMCs were separated by Ficoll-Histopaque density gradient centrifugation and cryopreserved in liquid nitrogen vapor phase. Analytical flow cytometry was used to check the purity and quantity of every magnetically sorted T cell population. Genomic DNA was isolated from each sorted fraction and quantified by UV absorbance on a Nanodrop 2000c. The CDR3 holds 12 amino acids from the cysteine to the phenylalanine. Only the CDR3 region is kept as DNA, spanning 36 bases read in frame from base 1. CDR1 MNHEY and CDR2 SVGAGI are derived from the germline V gene. For this chain, trimming is 6 bases at the V end and 7 bases at the J end, and the number of junction bases without a gene match is 4.

What the study reported, not specific to this receptor: Even with the large sequencing depth, rarefaction of the sorted-subset datasets indicated that sequencing was incomplete. Naive subsets generally had larger estimated clonotype richness than memory subsets did. Based on pairwise subsampling, the degree of clonotype sharing among donors was expected to be affected by sequencing depth. Clonotypes shared by all four sorted-subset donors showed higher generation probabilities than non-shared clonotypes. The genetic and exposure-history diversity represented was limited by the small number of donors. About 5% of naive CD4, around 3.6% of naive CD8, roughly 2.4% of memory CD4, and over 0.35% of memory CD8 clonotypes were shared across a few donors. Only blood was sampled, and tissue TCR repertoires likely differ from those in blood.

Input material: naive CD8+ T cells sorted from blood. Taken with the paper, the label for cell subset or site translates to: CD45RA+CCR7+. The chain couples TRBV6-5 to TRBJ1-2, with 8 bases matching TRBD1. The receptor was isolated from a young man in good health. The nucleotides are TGTGCCAGCAGCCCCGGGACAGGTGGCTACACCTTC. This translates into CASSPGTGGYTF.